This TCR beta chain was found in a study of blood T cell repertoires in COVID-19 (dated by TCRdb to the early 2020s). About the full investigation: Collaborator samples came from the United States, Italy and Spain and covered acute and convalescent phases of COVID-19. A freely available public database, intended as a resource for researchers studying the immune response to SARS-CoV-2, is where the repertoires were released. Samples were obtained from the ongoing ImmuneRACE study (first 160 participants) and from some 1,300 subjects provided by 6 global collaborators. HLA class I and class II types, where available, came from metadata supplied by the sample provider rather than from assay-based typing. A de-identified subject ID, COVID-19 status, age in years and sex were almost always included in the sample metadata. The prospective study material was composed of cDNA or gDNA derived from T cells, B-cell-depleted T cells, or PBMCs. Deeply sampled blood TCRbeta repertoires from subjects exposed to, actively infected with, or recovered from COVID-19 were included in the dataset. What the study reported, not specific to this receptor: The quantity of clinical and demographic metadata differed by source and by participant and was supplied without curation.

The collaborating institutions used their own protocols to collect whole blood in K2EDTA tubes. For TCRbeta analysis, collaborators shipped samples as frozen whole blood, isolated PBMCs, or DNA extracted from either of those sample types. This clone came up a few times. It has no known antigen specificity. No clone much larger than this one lies a single base away; base qualities are absent. The CDR3 runs 15 residues from the cysteine to the phenylalanine. The CDR3 DNA has 45 bases and is translated from base 1. CDR1 and CDR2 are read off the germline V gene as SNHLY and FYNNEI. V is cut back by 5 bases and J by 1 base, with 5 bases in the junction unmatched. TCRbeta CDR3 regions were amplified from genomic DNA using the immunoSEQ Assay, a bias-controlled multiplex PCR. From the authors' description of their analysis: The number of nucleated cells in each sample was estimated from the amplification of reference gene primers within the assay. To quantify the absolute abundance of each unique TCRbeta CDR3 rearrangement, sequence reads were collapsed and filtered. For each sample, productive Simpson clonality was calculated by taking the square root of Simpson's diversity index across productive rearrangements. What TCRdb holds here is the immuneACCESS table cut down to in-frame rearrangements. Part of the clones is not present; checked against another copy, under half of the missing clones reflect an unresolved V gene, and the others are unexplained. V, J and clone size are those of that table, while D and trimming were read from the DNA. This sample has approximately 110,000 clones in its table, and less than 80% of those were observed once. About 20% of the sample rests with the top ten.

The sequence joins TRBV2 to TRBJ2-4, and 7 junction bases match TRBD1. Sequenced sample: peripheral blood. The sequence derives from a man in his 70s with active or convalescent COVID-19. The sequenced DNA: TGTGCCAGCAGTAGACAGGGATTGGCCAAAAACATTCAGTACTTC. This is translated as CASSRQGLAKNIQYF.